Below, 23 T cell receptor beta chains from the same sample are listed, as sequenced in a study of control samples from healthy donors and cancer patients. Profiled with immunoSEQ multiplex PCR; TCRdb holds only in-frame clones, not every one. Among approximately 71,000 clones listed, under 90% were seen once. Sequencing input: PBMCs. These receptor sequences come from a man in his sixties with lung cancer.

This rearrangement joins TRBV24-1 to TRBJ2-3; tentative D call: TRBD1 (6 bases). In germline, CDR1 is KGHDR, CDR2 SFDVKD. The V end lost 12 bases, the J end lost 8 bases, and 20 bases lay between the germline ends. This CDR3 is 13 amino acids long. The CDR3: CASRGHTDLTQYF. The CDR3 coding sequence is TGTGCCTCTCGGGGACATACGGACCTTACGCAGTATTTT.

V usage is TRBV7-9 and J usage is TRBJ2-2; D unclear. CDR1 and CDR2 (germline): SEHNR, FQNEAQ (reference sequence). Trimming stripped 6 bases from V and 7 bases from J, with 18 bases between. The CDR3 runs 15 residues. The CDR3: CASSHVRISVGELFF. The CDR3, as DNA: TGTGCCAGCAGTCACGTTCGTATTAGTGTCGGGGAGCTGTTTTTT.

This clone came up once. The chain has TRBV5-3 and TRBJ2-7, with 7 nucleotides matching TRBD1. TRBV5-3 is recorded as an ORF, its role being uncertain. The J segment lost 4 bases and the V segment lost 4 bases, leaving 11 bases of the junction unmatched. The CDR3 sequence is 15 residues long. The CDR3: CARSRQGRGAYEQYF. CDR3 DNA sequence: TGTGCCAGAAGCCGACAGGGTAGGGGAGCTTACGAGCAGTACTTC.

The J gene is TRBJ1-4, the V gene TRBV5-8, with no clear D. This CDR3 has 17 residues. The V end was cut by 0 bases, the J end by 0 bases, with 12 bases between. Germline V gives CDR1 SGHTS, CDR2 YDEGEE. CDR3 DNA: TGTGCCAGCAGCTTGGCCAAGGGAAGAGCAACTAATGAAAAACTGTTTTTT. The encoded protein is CASSLAKGRATNEKLFF.

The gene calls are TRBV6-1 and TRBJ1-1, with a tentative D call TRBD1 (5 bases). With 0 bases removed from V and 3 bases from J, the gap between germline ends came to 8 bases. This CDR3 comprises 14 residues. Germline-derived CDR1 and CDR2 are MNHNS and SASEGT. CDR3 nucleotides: TGTGCCAGCAGTGAAGCAGGGGATTACACTGAAGCTTTCTTT. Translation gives CASSEAGDYTEAFF.

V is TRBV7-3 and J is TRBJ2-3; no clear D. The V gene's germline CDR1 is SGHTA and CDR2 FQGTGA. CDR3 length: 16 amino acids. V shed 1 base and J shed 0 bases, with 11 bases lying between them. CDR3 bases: TGTGCCAGCAGCTTAAGCGCCGCAGTTAGCACAGATACGCAGTATTTT. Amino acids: CASSLSAAVSTDTQYF.

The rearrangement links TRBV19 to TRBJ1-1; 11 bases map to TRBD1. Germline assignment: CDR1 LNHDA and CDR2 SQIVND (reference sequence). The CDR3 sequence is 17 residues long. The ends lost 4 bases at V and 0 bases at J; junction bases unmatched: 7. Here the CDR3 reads CASSSRDRGGMNTEAFF. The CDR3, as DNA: TGTGCCAGTAGTAGCCGGGACAGGGGGGGAATGAACACTGAAGCTTTCTTT.

In DNA form, the CDR3 reads TGCGCCAGCAGTGAGGGACGGACAGGGGGCAGAGAGACCCAGTACTTC. This sequence encodes CASSEGRTGGRETQYF. The rearrangement joins TRBV10-2 to TRBJ2-5, with 11 bases identical to TRBD1. Trimming at V came to 2 bases and at J to 4 bases, leaving 6 bases not matched to a gene. The germline V gene encodes CDR1 WSHSY and CDR2 SAAADI. The length of the CDR3 is 16 residues.

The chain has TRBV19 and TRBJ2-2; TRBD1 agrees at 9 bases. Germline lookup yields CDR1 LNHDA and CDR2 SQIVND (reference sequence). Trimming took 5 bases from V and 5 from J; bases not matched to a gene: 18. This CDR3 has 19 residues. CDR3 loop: CASSPPWTRDRARTGELFF. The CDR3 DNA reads TGTGCCAGTAGTCCCCCCTGGACCCGGGACAGGGCAAGGACCGGGGAGCTGTTTTTT.

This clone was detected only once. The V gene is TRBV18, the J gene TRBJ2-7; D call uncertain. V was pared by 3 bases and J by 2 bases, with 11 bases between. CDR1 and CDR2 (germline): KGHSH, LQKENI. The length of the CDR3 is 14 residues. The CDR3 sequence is CASSPISQAYEQYF. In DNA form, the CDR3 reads TGTGCCAGCTCACCGATCTCTCAAGCCTACGAGCAGTACTTC.

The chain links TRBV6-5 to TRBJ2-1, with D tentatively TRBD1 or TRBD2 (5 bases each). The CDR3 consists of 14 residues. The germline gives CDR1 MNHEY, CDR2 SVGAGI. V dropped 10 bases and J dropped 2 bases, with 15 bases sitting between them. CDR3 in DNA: TGTGCCACCCTCCGGGACCTAACCTACAATGAGCAGTTCTTC. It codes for CATLRDLTYNEQFF.

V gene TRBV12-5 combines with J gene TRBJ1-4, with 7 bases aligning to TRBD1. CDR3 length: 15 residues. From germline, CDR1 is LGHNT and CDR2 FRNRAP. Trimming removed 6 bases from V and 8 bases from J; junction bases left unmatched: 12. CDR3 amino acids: CASGHTGARVEKLFF. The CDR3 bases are TGTGCTAGTGGACATACAGGGGCCCGGGTCGAAAAACTGTTTTTT.

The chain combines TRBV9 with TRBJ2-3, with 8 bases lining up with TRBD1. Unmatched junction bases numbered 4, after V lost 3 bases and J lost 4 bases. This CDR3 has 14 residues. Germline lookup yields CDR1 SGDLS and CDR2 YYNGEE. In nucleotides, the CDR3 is TGTGCCAGCAGCGCTGGACAGGGTCCAGATACGCAGTATTTT. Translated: CASSAGQGPDTQYF.

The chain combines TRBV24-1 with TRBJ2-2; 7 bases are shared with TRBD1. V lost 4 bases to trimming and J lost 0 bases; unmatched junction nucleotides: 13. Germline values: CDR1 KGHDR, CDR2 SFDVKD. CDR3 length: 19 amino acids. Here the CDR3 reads CATSDPSPGQGANTGELFF. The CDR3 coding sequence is TGTGCCACCAGTGACCCTTCCCCAGGGCAGGGGGCGAACACCGGGGAGCTGTTTTTT.

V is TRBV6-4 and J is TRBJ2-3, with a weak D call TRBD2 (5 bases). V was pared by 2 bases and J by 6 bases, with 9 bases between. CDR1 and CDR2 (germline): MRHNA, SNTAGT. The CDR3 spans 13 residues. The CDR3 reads CASSDEGGDTQYF. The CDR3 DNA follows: TGTGCCAGCAGTGACGAGGGCGGCGATACGCAGTATTTT.

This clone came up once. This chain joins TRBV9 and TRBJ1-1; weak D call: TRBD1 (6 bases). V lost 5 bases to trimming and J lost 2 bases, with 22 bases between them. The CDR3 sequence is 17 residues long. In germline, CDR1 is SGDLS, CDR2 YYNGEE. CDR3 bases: TGTGCCAGCAGGCCAGGGGCTGCCTTCCTCGTAAACACTGAAGCTTTCTTT. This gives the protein CASRPGAAFLVNTEAFF.

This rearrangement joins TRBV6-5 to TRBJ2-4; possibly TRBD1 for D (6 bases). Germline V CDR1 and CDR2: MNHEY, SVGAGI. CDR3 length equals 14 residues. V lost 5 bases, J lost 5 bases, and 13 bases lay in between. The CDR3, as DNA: TGTGCCAGCAGTCAGGGACACCAACAAAACATTCAGTACTTC. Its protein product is CASSQGHQQNIQYF.

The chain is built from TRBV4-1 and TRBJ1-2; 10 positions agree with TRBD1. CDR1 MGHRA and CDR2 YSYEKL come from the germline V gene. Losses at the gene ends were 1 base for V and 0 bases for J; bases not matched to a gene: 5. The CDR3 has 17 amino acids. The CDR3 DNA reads TGCGCCAGCAGCCAAGGAGACAGGGGGCGAACTAACTATGGCTACACCTTC. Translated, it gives CASSQGDRGRTNYGYTF.

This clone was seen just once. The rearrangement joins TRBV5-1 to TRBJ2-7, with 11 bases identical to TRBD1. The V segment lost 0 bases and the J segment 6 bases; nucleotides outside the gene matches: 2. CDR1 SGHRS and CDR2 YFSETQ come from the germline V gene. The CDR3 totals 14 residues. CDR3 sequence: CASSLAGTGGEQYF. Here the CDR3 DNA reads TGCGCCAGCAGCTTGGCCGGGACAGGGGGCGAGCAGTACTTC.

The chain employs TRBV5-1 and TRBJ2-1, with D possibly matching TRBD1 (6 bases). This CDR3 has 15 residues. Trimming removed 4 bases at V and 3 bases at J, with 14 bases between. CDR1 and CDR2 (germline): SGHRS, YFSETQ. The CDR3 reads CASSLVQGIYNEQFF. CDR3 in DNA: TGCGCCAGCAGCCTGGTACAGGGAATCTACAATGAGCAGTTCTTC.

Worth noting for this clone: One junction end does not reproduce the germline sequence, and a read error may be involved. CDR3 sequence: CATSDPSGGDKEQFF. The CDR3 bases are TGTGCCACCTCCGACCCTAGCGGGGGGGACAAAGAGCAGTTCTTC. This chain links TRBV24-1 with TRBJ2-1; 12 nucleotides agree with TRBD2. CDR3 length equals 15 residues. The V gene's germline CDR1 is KGHDR and CDR2 SFDVKD.

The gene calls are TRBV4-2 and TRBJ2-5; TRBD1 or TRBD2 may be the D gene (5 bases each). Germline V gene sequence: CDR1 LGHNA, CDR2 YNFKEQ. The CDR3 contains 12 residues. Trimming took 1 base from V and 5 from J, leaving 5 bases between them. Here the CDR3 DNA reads TGTGCCAGCAGCCAAGGGGGGGAGACCCAGTACTTC. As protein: CASSQGGETQYF.

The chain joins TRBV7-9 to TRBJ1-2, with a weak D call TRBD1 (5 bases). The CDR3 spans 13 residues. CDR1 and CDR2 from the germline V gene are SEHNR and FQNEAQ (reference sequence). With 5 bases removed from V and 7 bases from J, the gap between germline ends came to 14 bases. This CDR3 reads CASSPGRESGYTF. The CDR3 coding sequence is TGTGCCAGCAGCCCAGGGAGGGAGAGTGGCTACACCTTC.